These T cell receptor beta chains were read from a single sample in a study of vaccination and CD4 T cells after COVID-19. Antigens of these TCRs are unknown. TCRdb independently ran MiXCR on the PCR reads; one entry per CDR3 protein. The repertoire has under 20,000 distinct CDR3 sequences, roughly half of them found once; the top ten carry about 4%. Specimen: CD4+ T cells from blood, cultured in vitro, collected before SARS-CoV-2 vaccination. All receptors come from a human donor who had recovered from COVID-19. CDR3s include the opening cysteine and the closing phenylalanine or tryptophan. The D gene is left open where the match is weak. The size entry is marked missing in some rows and otherwise reads once, few, many or a size class.

cdr3_aa	cdr3_nt	d_call	v_call	j_call	clone_size
CASSQEGSGTETQYF	TGCGCCAGCAGCCAAGAAGGTAGCGGGACAGAGACCCAGTACTTC	TRBD2	TRBV4-1	TRBJ2-5	few
CASSEGVNTEAFF	TGTGCCAGCAGTGAAGGGGTGAACACTGAAGCTTTCTTT	NA	TRBV2	TRBJ1-1	NA
CASGRDSGNSPLHF	TGTGCCAGCGGGAGGGATTCGGGTAATTCACCCCTCCACTTT	NA	TRBV6-1	TRBJ1-6	few
CASSLIPGLGTYNEQFF	TGTGCCAGCAGCTTAATTCCGGGACTAGGGACCTACAATGAGCAGTTCTTC	TRBD2	TRBV7-3	TRBJ2-1	NA
CSARDPLRLLVF	TGCAGTGCTAGGGATCCCTTGCGGCTCCTTGTCTTC	NA	TRBV20-1	TRBJ2-1	NA
CASNAGGREGYGYTF	TGTGCCAGCAACGCTGGGGGCAGGGAGGGCTATGGCTACACCTTC	NA	TRBV14	TRBJ1-2	once
CASSLGGGSNTEAFF	TGTGCCAGCAGCTTAGGGGGGGGCTCAAACACTGAAGCTTTCTTT	NA	TRBV7-9	TRBJ1-1	NA
CASSIHINGPKETQYF	TGTGCCAGTAGTATACACATTAATGGTCCCAAAGAGACCCAGTACTTC	NA	TRBV19	TRBJ2-5	NA
CAWTGGVGGYTF	TGTGCCTGGACAGGGGGCGTAGGAGGCTACACCTTC	TRBD1	TRBV30	TRBJ1-2	few
CASSRPGGTYGYTF	TGTGCCAGCAGCCGACCAGGGGGCACCTATGGCTACACCTTC	TRBD1	TRBV14	TRBJ1-2	NA
CASSSLGGERSWELFF	TGTGCCAGCAGCTCTCTAGGGGGCGAACGTTCCTGGGAGCTGTTTTTT	TRBD1	TRBV28	TRBJ2-2	NA
CAWSVLGRNQPQHF	TGTGCCTGGAGTGTACTGGGACGCAATCAGCCCCAGCATTTT	NA	TRBV30	TRBJ1-5	NA
CATSDSGTGGFNEQFF	TGTGCCACCAGTGATTCCGGGACAGGGGGTTTCAATGAGCAGTTCTTC	TRBD1	TRBV24-1	TRBJ2-1	once
CASSSDRDPGTQYF	TGTGCCAGCAGCTCAGACAGGGATCCGGGTACGCAGTATTTT	TRBD1	TRBV7-9	TRBJ2-3	NA
CASSPAGRYEQYF	TGTGCCAGCAGCCCGGCGGGACGCTACGAGCAGTACTTC	NA	TRBV28	TRBJ2-7	few
CASSLYRDSYGYTF	TGTGCCAGCAGCTTATATCGGGACAGCTATGGCTACACCTTC	TRBD1	TRBV7-2	TRBJ1-2	NA
CASGRLAGEETQYF	TGTGCCAGCGGAAGACTAGCGGGAGAAGAGACCCAGTACTTC	TRBD2	TRBV28	TRBJ2-5	NA
CASSYSYNEQFF	TGTGCCAGCAGTTACTCCTACAATGAGCAGTTCTTC	NA	TRBV6-5	TRBJ2-1	NA
CASRSRSSYNSPLHF	TGTGCCAGCAGGTCGCGGAGCTCCTATAATTCACCCCTCCACTTT	NA	TRBV6-1	TRBJ1-6	NA
CASSLGSRAESGYTF	TGTGCCAGCAGCTTGGGGTCCAGGGCGGAAAGTGGCTACACCTTC	NA	TRBV5-5	TRBJ1-2	NA